A selection of T cell receptor beta chains follows, all from one sample in a study of cytomegalovirus exposure and HLA in healthy donors. Sequencing used immunoSEQ multiplex PCR; TCRdb keeps in-frame clones, though not all of them. The profile shows roughly 73,000 clones, 65% to 85% of them singletons. Sequenced sample: PBMCs. The receptor set was obtained from a man between 65 and 85 years old in good health and CMV-seronegative. Both conserved end residues are part of each CDR3. D genes are given only for firm matches. Not all rows give a size; the values are once, few, many and, for expanded clones, a class.

V,D,J,size,DNA,CDR3
TRBV7-2,.,TRBJ2-6,.,TGTGCCAGCAGCGTTCAGGTGAACTCTGGGGCCAACGTCCTGACTTTC,CASSVQVNSGANVLTF
TRBV7-9,TRBD1,TRBJ1-5,.,TGTGCCAGCAGCTTAGGCAAGACAGGGGGGAGCCGCAATCAGCCCCAGCATTTT,CASSLGKTGGSRNQPQHF
TRBV15,TRBD2,TRBJ2-3,.,TGTGCCACCAGCCAACTAGCGGGGGTAGTTACAGATACGCAGTATTTT,CATSQLAGVVTDTQYF
TRBV19,TRBD2,TRBJ2-3,.,TGTGCCAGTAGTAACCCCACGGGGGGGCTAAAGACAGATACGCAGTATTTT,CASSNPTGGLKTDTQYF
TRBV7-9,.,TRBJ2-5,.,TGTTCCAGCAGTTCGCTACTAGGCAAAGAAGAGACCCAGTACTTC,CSSSSLLGKEETQYF
TRBV2,.,TRBJ2-2,.,TGTGCCAGCAGTGAACTGAGGGCTCGGGACACCGGGGAGCTGTTTTTT,CASSELRARDTGELFF
TRBV7-9,.,TRBJ1-2,.,TGTGCCAGCAGCTCTGGCCAGGTCTATGGCTACACCTTC,CASSSGQVYGYTF
TRBV5-1,TRBD1,TRBJ1-2,.,TGCGCCAGCAGTCAGGGGACAGGGGGCAACGGCTACACCTTC,CASSQGTGGNGYTF
TRBV4-3,.,TRBJ2-2,.,TGCGCCAGCAGCCAAGATTCGAACAGGTACACCGGGGAGCTGTTTTTT,CASSQDSNRYTGELFF
TRBV5-5,.,TRBJ1-3,.,TGTGCCAGCAGCGACCACAGGGCCAGCTCTGGAAACACCATATATTTT,CASSDHRASSGNTIYF
TRBV21-1,.,TRBJ2-1,once,TGTGCCAGCAGCAAAGAAGGGAGGCGGACTAGTCATAGTAATGAGCAGTTCTTC,CASSKEGRRTSHSNEQFF
TRBV6-6,.,TRBJ2-7,few,TGTGCCAGCAGTTACCCGACAGCATACGAGCAGTACTTC,CASSYPTAYEQYF
TRBV19,TRBD2,TRBJ2-5,.,TGTGCCAGTAGTGCCGCCGGGACTAGCGGACAAGAGACCCAGTACTTC,CASSAAGTSGQETQYF
TRBV4-3,TRBD2,TRBJ2-2,.,TGCGCCAGCAGCCCGGCCAGCGGGAGAACCGGGGAGCTGTTTTTT,CASSPASGRTGELFF
TRBV6-6,.,TRBJ2-7,few,TGTGCCAGCAATCCCCCGACAGCCTACGAGCAGTACTTC,CASNPPTAYEQYF
TRBV10-2,TRBD1,TRBJ1-4,.,TGCGCCAGCAGTGAGCCCAGGGGGAGAACTAATGAAAAACTGTTTTTT,CASSEPRGRTNEKLFF
TRBV27,TRBD2,TRBJ2-1,.,TGTGCCAGCAGACTTAGCGGGAGCTCCTACAATGAGCAGTTCTTC,CASRLSGSSYNEQFF
TRBV29-1,.,TRBJ1-2,.,TGCAGCGTTGAAGGGGGCAAGGGAGGCAGCTATGGCTACACCTTC,CSVEGGKGGSYGYTF
TRBV10-1,TRBD1,TRBJ2-7,few,TGCGCCAGCAGTGAATCAGGGGGACAGGACGAGCAGTACTTC,CASSESGGQDEQYF
TRBV6-6,.,TRBJ1-2,.,TGTGCCAGCTCCCCGGGGAACTATGGCTACACCTTC,CASSPGNYGYTF
TRBV5-4,TRBD1,TRBJ1-1,few,TGTGCCAGCAGCTTGGACAGGGGAGGCACTGAAGCTTTCTTT,CASSLDRGGTEAFF
TRBV19,.,TRBJ1-1,.,TGTGCCAGTAGTACTTCCTCGGGAGGTGTCCACACTGAAGCTTTCTTT,CASSTSSGGVHTEAFF
TRBV4-1,TRBD1,TRBJ2-4,.,TGCGCCAGCAGCCAAGAGGGGACAGGGGGGGACATTCAGTACTTC,CASSQEGTGGDIQYF
TRBV5-1,.,TRBJ2-7,once,TGCGCCAGCAGCGATGGTCCGAGCTCCTACGAGCAGTACTTC,CASSDGPSSYEQYF
TRBV28,TRBD1,TRBJ1-6,.,TGTGCCAGCAGCACGGGACAGGGGTTTTCACCCCTCCACTTT,CASSTGQGFSPLHF
TRBV7-9,.,TRBJ1-2,.,TGTGCCAGCAGCTTAGAGTTGGGGGGGTCGACCCATGGCTACACCTTC,CASSLELGGSTHGYTF
TRBV7-8,.,TRBJ1-5,.,TGTGCCAGCAGCTTAGTCCCGGAGAATCAGCCCCAGCATTTT,CASSLVPENQPQHF
TRBV30,.,TRBJ1-4,.,TGTGCCTGGAATGAGGGTACGGGAACTAATGAAAAACTGTTTTTT,CAWNEGTGTNEKLFF
TRBV11-3,TRBD1,TRBJ2-7,.,TGTGCCAGCAGCTCTGGGACAGGGGTGGCCTACGAGCAGTACTTC,CASSSGTGVAYEQYF
TRBV19,.,TRBJ1-1,few,TGTGCCAGTGCAAGGGGTTGGGCTGAAGCTTTCTTT,CASARGWAEAFF
TRBV5-4,.,TRBJ2-4,.,TGTGCCAGCAGCTTGGTACCCCAGGGGGGTGACATTCAGTACTTC,CASSLVPQGGDIQYF
TRBV18,.,TRBJ1-1,.,TGTGCCAGCTCACCACTTGATGGCTACACTGAAGCTTTCTTT,CASSPLDGYTEAFF
TRBV5-1,.,TRBJ2-2,few,TGCGCCAGCAGCTTGCGCGCAGGGGTTAACACCGGGGAGCTGTTTTTT,CASSLRAGVNTGELFF
TRBV5-1,TRBD2,TRBJ2-5,.,TGCGCCAGCAGCTTGGGGCTAGCGGGAGCCCAACAAGAGACCCAGTACTTC,CASSLGLAGAQQETQYF
TRBV6-6,TRBD1,TRBJ1-4,.,TGTGCCAGCAGTTACTCGGACAGGTCTAATGAAAAACTGTTTTTT,CASSYSDRSNEKLFF